The text below deals with one TCR beta chain. The antigen remains unidentified. PCR amplification relied on 60 Vbeta primers (plus 13 Jbeta primers). Measured with immunoSEQ multiplex PCR; TCRdb has only the in-frame clones, and not every one. The profile shows about 160,000 clones, about 80% of them singletons. The CDR3 consists of 13 residues. V dropped 4 bases and J dropped 3; count of bases not matched to a gene: 4. Germline V gene sequence: CDR1 SQVTM, CDR2 ANQGSEA. These data come from a study of cytomegalovirus exposure and HLA in healthy donors. Findings and limits, study-wide: Earlier analysis yielded a pattern in which most TCR beta V segments were productive about 87% or about 30% of the time.

Sequenced sample: PBMCs. The source is a man in his late teens or twenties in good health and CMV-seropositive. The chain recombines TRBV29-1 with TRBJ2-3; TRBD2 agrees at 7 bases. This CDR3 is CSVGGGTTDTQYF. The CDR3 region has the DNA TGCAGCGTTGGGGGGGGGACGACAGATACGCAGTATTTT.